These 18 T cell receptor beta chains were sequenced from one sample in a study of blood T cell repertoires in COVID-19. Measured with immunoSEQ multiplex PCR; TCRdb has only the in-frame clones, and not every one. The table lists under 200,000 clones, 80% to 90% of them singletons, with roughly 4% in the top ten. The sample consisted of PBMCs or T cells enriched from blood (not recorded which). The receptor source for this set is a woman aged 45 to 65 in a cohort exposed to, infected with or recovered from COVID-19 (not recorded which).

The V call is TRBV6-5, the J call TRBJ2-7; TRBD1 is a possible D gene (6 bases). The V gene's germline CDR1 is MNHEY and CDR2 SVGAGI. V shed 4 bases and J shed 7 bases, with 20 bases lying between them. The CDR3 extends over 15 amino acids. The CDR3: CASSFRQVPTLEQYF. DNA for the CDR3: TGTGCCAGCAGTTTCCGACAGGTCCCTACGCTGGAGCAGTACTTC.

This chain links TRBV12-3 or TRBV12-4 with TRBJ1-2; the D is unclear. The CDR3 is made up of 13 amino acids. The V end was cut by 8 bases, the J end by 2 bases, with 12 bases between. DNA for the CDR3: TGTGCCAGCGCCCCGGGAGAAAACTATGGCTACACCTTC. Residues: CASAPGENYGYTF.

V and J are TRBV28 and TRBJ1-1; D gene unclear. The germline V gene has CDR1 MDHEN and CDR2 SYDVKM. The V and J ends lost 6 bases and 0 bases respectively, with 8 bases between them. The CDR3 loop spans 13 amino acids. The chain's CDR3 is CASRGGLNTEAFF. The CDR3 bases are TGTGCCAGCAGGGGAGGGCTGAACACTGAAGCTTTCTTT.

CDR3 loop: CASSRGTLEGYTF. The CDR3, as DNA: TGTGCCAGCAGCCGAGGGACTCTGGAGGGCTACACCTTC. J is TRBJ1-2 and V is TRBV11-2; weak D call: TRBD1 (5 bases). V shed 5 bases and J shed 8 bases, with 15 bases lying between them. Germline V CDR1 and CDR2: SGHAT, FQNNGV. The CDR3 loop spans 13 amino acids.

The table lists this clone with a count of one. This rearrangement joins TRBV15 to TRBJ1-5, with 7 bases fitting TRBD1. With 1 base clipped from V and 5 bases from J, the junction kept 5 bases outside the gene matches. The germline gives CDR1 LNHNV, CDR2 YYDKDF (reference sequence). The CDR3 runs 15 residues. The CDR3, as DNA: TGTGCCACCAGCAGAGTTAGGGGGCCCTATCAGCCCCAGCATTTT. It translates to CATSRVRGPYQPQHF.

This clone was counted once. This sequence joins TRBV6-5 and TRBJ2-1; 8 nucleotides line up with TRBD2. V shed 1 base and J 4 bases; nucleotides not matched to a gene: 6. Germline loops: CDR1 MNHEY, CDR2 SVGAGI. The CDR3 spans 16 residues. The CDR3 coding sequence is TGTGCCAGCAGTTACTTCAGCGGGAGAGGATACAATGAGCAGTTCTTC. This gives the protein CASSYFSGRGYNEQFF.

CDR3 bases: TGTGCCAGCAGCTCCCAGGGGGATTTAACTTCTGAAGCTTTCTTT. This codes for CASSSQGDLTSEAFF. J is TRBJ1-1 and V is TRBV7-8; TRBD1 agrees at 7 bases. The germline CDR1 and CDR2 sequences are SGHVS and FQNEAQ. This CDR3 has 15 residues. V was clipped by 4 bases and J by 6 bases; unmatched bases: 11.

This clone was seen a handful of times. The rearrangement uses TRBV12-3 or TRBV12-4 and TRBJ2-7; D remains unclear. The V end lost 5 bases, the J end lost 4 bases, and 9 bases lay between the germline ends. The CDR3 has 12 amino acids. CDR3 residues: CASSGEAYEQYF. As DNA, the CDR3 is TGTGCCAGCAGTGGAGAGGCTTACGAGCAGTACTTC.

V is TRBV6-1 and J is TRBJ2-1, with D maybe TRBD2 (7 bases). Trimming took 3 bases from V and 4 from J, leaving 19 bases between them. Germline values: CDR1 MNHNS, CDR2 SASEGT. The CDR3 is 17 amino acids. CDR3 DNA sequence: TGTGCCAGCAGTGACACCCCTGGGCGGGGGCTGTACAATGAGCAGTTCTTC. Translation: CASSDTPGRGLYNEQFF.

The chain couples TRBV7-9 to TRBJ2-5, with 9 bases fitting TRBD1. V lost 5 bases, J lost 5 bases, and 9 bases stayed unmatched. Germline V lookup: CDR1 SEHNR, CDR2 FQNEAQ (reference sequence). The CDR3 sequence is 15 residues long. DNA of the CDR3: TGTGCCAGCAGCCCCACGACAGGGGGATATGAGACCCAGTACTTC. This codes for CASSPTTGGYETQYF.

The chain combines TRBV5-8 with TRBJ1-4; 10 nucleotides line up with TRBD1. Germline CDR1 SGHTS, CDR2 YDEGEE. The trim removed 4 bases at V and 6 bases at J, leaving 9 bases unmatched. CDR3 length: 16 residues. CDR3 protein: CASSLPLGTGDEKLFF. CDR3 nucleotides: TGTGCCAGCAGCCTACCGTTAGGGACAGGGGATGAAAAACTGTTTTTT.

The chain combines TRBV7-8 with TRBJ2-5; TRBD2 matches 14 bases. The germline V gene has CDR1 SGHVS and CDR2 FQNEAQ. V dropped 2 bases and J dropped 4; count of bases not matched to a gene: 6. The CDR3 covers 17 residues. The CDR3 is CASSLMGTSGRGETQYF. In nucleotides, the CDR3 is TGTGCCAGCAGCTTAATGGGGACTAGCGGGAGAGGAGAGACCCAGTACTTC.

V gene TRBV18 combines with J gene TRBJ2-1, with TRBD2 matching over 7 bases. J gave up 5 bases and V 0 bases, and 4 bases lay outside the gene matches. The CDR3 has 15 residues. Germline V gene sequence: CDR1 KGHSH, CDR2 LQKENI. DNA for the CDR3: TGTGCCAGCTCACCACCGGGACTAAGAGACAATGAGCAGTTCTTC. Residues: CASSPPGLRDNEQFF.

The genes are TRBV24-1 and TRBJ2-3, with 11 bases aligning to TRBD2. Germline trimming cut 2 bases from V and 4 bases from J; bases unmatched to any gene: 10. The CDR3 has 18 residues. Germline V CDR1 and CDR2: KGHDR, SFDVKD. The CDR3 sequence is CATSDWGLAASGADTQYF. The CDR3 DNA is TGTGCCACCAGTGATTGGGGACTAGCGGCATCAGGCGCAGATACGCAGTATTTT.

CDR3 in amino acids: CASSRGGQNLHEQYF. In nucleotides, the CDR3 is TGTGCCAGCAGCCGGGGGGGACAGAACCTACACGAGCAGTACTTC. The V gene is TRBV5-4, the J gene TRBJ2-7; possibly TRBD2 for D (8 bases). The germline gives CDR1 SGHNT, CDR2 YYREEE (reference sequence). This CDR3 contains 15 residues. V lost 4 bases and J lost 5, with 19 bases in between.

This clone was counted ten times or more. The genes are TRBV28 and TRBJ2-6; D ambiguous. The CDR3 totals 13 residues. Germline V gene data show CDR1 as MDHEN and CDR2 as SYDVKM. The V end lost 8 bases, the J end lost 0 bases, and 5 bases lay between the germline ends. This CDR3 is CASFRSGANVLTF. The CDR3 coding sequence is TGTGCCAGCTTCCGCTCTGGGGCCAACGTCCTGACTTTC.

J is TRBJ2-1 and V is TRBV6-5, with TRBD1 matching 7 bases. This CDR3 has 15 residues. V lost 6 bases, J lost 6 bases, and 11 bases stayed unmatched. The germline V gene encodes CDR1 MNHEY and CDR2 SVGAGI. The CDR3 DNA reads as TGTGCCAGCAGCCACACAGGGGCGAAGACCAATGAGCAGTTCTTC. Protein: CASSHTGAKTNEQFF.

This CDR3 reads CASSEGEGGNQPQHF. The CDR3 nucleotides read TGTGCCAGCAGTGAAGGAGAGGGCGGCAATCAGCCCCAGCATTTT. The rearrangement joins TRBV2 to TRBJ1-5; no clear D. The CDR3 contains 15 residues. The V and J ends lost 1 base and 2 bases respectively, with 9 bases between them. Per the germline V gene, CDR1 is SNHLY and CDR2 is FYNNEI.